Sequencing of this TCR beta chain was carried out in a study of CD8 T cells in Susac syndrome. Study context: There were Susac syndrome patients who were therapy-naive at blood draw, others on corticosteroids, and others on intravenous immunoglobulin alone. Study-wide findings and caveats: Clonal expansion was not seen in any Susac syndrome CD4+ T cell repertoire.

CD8+ and CD4+ T cells were negatively isolated; TEMRA cells were FACS-enriched. Notes on this clonotype: Its target is unknown.

With random hexamers, roughly 0.45 to 1 ug RNA was reverse transcribed. TCRdb re-called the immunoSEQ multiplex PCR reads with MiXCR, one entry per CDR3 protein. The sample yields over 65,000 distinct CDR3 sequences, roughly 91% seen once. The CDR3 spans 15 residues. Trimming took off 1 base at V and 0 bases at J, with 7 bases between the two ends. Germline assignment: CDR1 LGHNA and CDR2 YSLEER. The chain links TRBV4-3 to TRBJ2-1; tentative D call: TRBD2 (5 bases). This TCR was recovered from a human donor with Susac syndrome. Sequencing was done on a sample of CD4+ T cells from PBMCs. The CDR3 nucleotides are TGCGCCAGCAGCCAAGGTCGGGGCTCCTACAATGAGCAGTTCTTC. Amino acids: CASSQGRGSYNEQFF.